This TCR beta chain was observed in a study of T cell responses to AZD1222 COVID-19 vaccine. General study points: White British donors predominated, females outnumbered males, and clonal diversity was possibly underestimated. Spike-specific TCR breadth and depth grew following two AZD1222 doses.

Between the trimmed V and J ends, which lost 5 bases and 2 bases, there was a span of 17 bases. The CDR3 extends over 16 amino acids. The germline V gene has CDR1 SGHTA and CDR2 FQGTGA. Concerning this clone itself: The antigen remains unidentified.

Produced via immunoSEQ multiplex PCR; TCRdb's table is partial and in-frame only. The repertoire holds about 120,000 clones, with about 90% as singletons. The receptor comes from an adult in good health. The rearrangement links TRBV7-3 to TRBJ2-3, with TRBD1 as a possible D gene (5 bases). Sample: peripheral blood, taken on day 0 of AZD1222 vaccination. The CDR3 loop reads CASSPARYRNTDTQYF. In DNA, the CDR3 is TGTGCCAGCAGCCCCGCCCGTTACAGGAACACAGATACGCAGTATTTT.